The entry that follows covers one T cell receptor (beta chain) sequence. Germline CDR1 reads MNHEY; CDR2 reads SMNVEV (reference sequence). V shed 5 bases and J shed 0 bases, with 14 bases lying between them. CDR3 length: 17 amino acids. Here immunoSEQ multiplex PCR was the method, and the copy in TCRdb shows in-frame clones only, minus some. The sample shows 27,000 or so clones, 88% of them seen only once. This entry is derived from a study of T cell changes during pregnancy in multiple sclerosis. The TCR was taken from a female donor with multiple sclerosis, enrolled in a pregnancy study. The chain employs TRBV27 and TRBJ2-6, with D perhaps matching TRBD1 (6 bases). This specimen consisted of CD8+ T cells from peripheral blood mononuclear cells, obtained in the second trimester of pregnancy. Here the CDR3 reads CASSPLDSLSGANVLTF. CDR3 coding DNA: TGTGCCAGCAGTCCCTTGGACAGCCTCTCTGGGGCCAACGTCCTGACTTTC. The variable domain in full, with the rest retrieved from reference TRBV27 and TRBJ2-6, is EAQVTQNPRYLITVTGKKLTVTCSQNMNHEYMSWYRQDPGLGLRQIYYSMNVEVTDKGDVPEGYKVSRKEKRNFPLILESPSPNQTSLYFCASSPLDSLSGANVLTFGAGSRLTVL.